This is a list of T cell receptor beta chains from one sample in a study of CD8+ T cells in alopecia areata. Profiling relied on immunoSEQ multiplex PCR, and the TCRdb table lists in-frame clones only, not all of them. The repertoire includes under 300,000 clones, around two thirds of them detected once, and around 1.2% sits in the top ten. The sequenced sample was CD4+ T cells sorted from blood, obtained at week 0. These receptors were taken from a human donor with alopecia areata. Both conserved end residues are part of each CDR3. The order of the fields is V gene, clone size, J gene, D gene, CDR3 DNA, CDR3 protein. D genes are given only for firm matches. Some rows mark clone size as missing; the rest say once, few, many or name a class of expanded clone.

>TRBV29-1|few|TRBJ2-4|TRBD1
TGCAGCGTAGCCGGGACAGGGGTTACCAAAAACATTCAGTACTTC
CSVAGTGVTKNIQYF
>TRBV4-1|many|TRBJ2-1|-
TGCGCCAGCAGCCAAGATAAGGGCTCCTACAATGAGCAGTTCTTC
CASSQDKGSYNEQFF
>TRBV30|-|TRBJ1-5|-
TGTGCCTTCACGGCAGCGCATCAGCCCCAGCATTTT
CAFTAAHQPQHF
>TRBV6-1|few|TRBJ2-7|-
TGTGCCAGCAGTGATAGGGACCGGTTCTACGAGCAGTACTTC
CASSDRDRFYEQYF
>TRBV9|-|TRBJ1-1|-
TGTGCCAGCAGCGTAGAGGGCACCCACACTGAAGCTTTCTTT
CASSVEGTHTEAFF
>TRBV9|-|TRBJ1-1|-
TGTGCCAGCAGCGTAGCAGTTATGAACACTGAAGCTTTCTTT
CASSVAVMNTEAFF
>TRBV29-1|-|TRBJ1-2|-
TGCAGCGCAGAGCGGGAAAGTGGTGGCTACACCTTC
CSAERESGGYTF
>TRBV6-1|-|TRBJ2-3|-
TGTGCCAGCAGAAAACAGAACACAGATACGCAGTATTTT
CASRKQNTDTQYF
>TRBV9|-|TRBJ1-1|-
TGTGCCAGCAGCGTAGTCGCTTCTAAGTCGGACACTGAAGCTTTCTTT
CASSVVASKSDTEAFF
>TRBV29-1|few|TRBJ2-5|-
TGCAGCCAGTCCCGCATCCAAGAGACCCAGTACTTC
CSQSRIQETQYF
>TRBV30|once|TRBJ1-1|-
TGTGCCTGGAGCCGGGGGAAATTGAACACTGAAGCTTTCTTT
CAWSRGKLNTEAFF
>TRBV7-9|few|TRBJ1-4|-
TGTGCCAGCAGCTTAATCGCGGGGGTCGGACATGAAAAACTGTTTTTT
CASSLIAGVGHEKLFF
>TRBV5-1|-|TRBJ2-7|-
TGCGCCAGCGGGACCCAGTTCCACGAGCAGTACTTC
CASGTQFHEQYF
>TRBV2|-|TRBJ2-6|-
TGTGCCAGCAAAGACTTGGGGGCCAACGTCCTGACTTTC
CASKDLGANVLTF
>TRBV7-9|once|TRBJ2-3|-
TGTGCCAGCAGCCTCAAGCGGATCGGCACAGATACGCAGTATTTT
CASSLKRIGTDTQYF
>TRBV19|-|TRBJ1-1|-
TGTGCCAGTAGTATCCCACGGGGTGCTTCGGGCACTGAAGCTTTCTTT
CASSIPRGASGTEAFF
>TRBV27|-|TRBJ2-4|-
TGTGCCAGCAGTTTATCGGACGGGGGTAGCGACATTCAGTACTTC
CASSLSDGGSDIQYF
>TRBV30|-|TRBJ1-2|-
TGTGCCTGGAAAGAGGGAAATGGCTACACCTTC
CAWKEGNGYTF
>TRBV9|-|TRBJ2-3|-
TGTGCCAGCAGCGTAACTCCTACACCCACAGATACGCAGTATTTT
CASSVTPTPTDTQYF
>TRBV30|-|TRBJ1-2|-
TGTGCCTGGAGTTCCCCCTCGCCCCCCACCTTC
CAWSSPSPPTF
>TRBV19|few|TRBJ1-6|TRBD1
TGTGCCAGTAAGGGACAGGGTGGTTCACCCCTCCACTTT
CASKGQGGSPLHF
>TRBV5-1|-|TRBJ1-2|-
TGCGCCAGCAGCTTTTCGGGAAATGGCTACACCTTC
CASSFSGNGYTF
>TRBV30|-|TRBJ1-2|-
TGTGCCTGGAGTGGGCAGGAGGACTATGGCTACACCTTC
CAWSGQEDYGYTF
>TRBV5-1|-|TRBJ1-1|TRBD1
TGCGCCAGCAGCTCGGGACAGTCGGCGAACACTGAAGCTTTCTTT
CASSSGQSANTEAFF
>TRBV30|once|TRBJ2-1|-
TGTGCCTGGAGCTGGGAACCCTACAATGAGCAGTTCTTC
CAWSWEPYNEQFF